This passage covers 20 T cell receptor beta chains from one sample sequenced in a study of spatial heterogeneity in lung cancer. In TCRdb, the 5' RACE reads were re-called with MiXCR into one record per CDR3 protein. The sample yields about 85,000 distinct CDR3 sequences, more than 15% seen once. Time point meaning: sample taken at primary tumor resection. Sequencing of whole RNA from tumor, nontumor lung or frozen PBMC involved no sorting. This material consisted of PBMCs, taken at surgery. These receptor sequences come from a male donor with early-stage non-small cell lung cancer.

In its sample, this clonotype was seen a few times. The rearrangement joins TRBV7-9 to TRBJ1-6; TRBD1 might be the D (5 bases). CDR1 and CDR2 from the germline V gene are SEHNR and FQNEAQ (reference sequence). The CDR3 covers 16 residues. The V gene lost 8 bases and the J gene lost 7 bases, with 21 bases spanning the gap. CDR3 region: CASHLLEGSMNSPLHF. CDR3 in DNA: TGTGCCAGCCACCTATTGGAGGGGAGTATGAATTCACCCCTCCACTTT. The variable domain in full, with the rest retrieved from reference TRBV7-9 and TRBJ1-6, is DTGVSQNPRHKITKRGQNVTFRCDPISEHNRLYWYRQTLGQGPEFLTYFQNEAQLEKSRLLSDRFSAERPKGSFSTLEIQRTEQGDSAMYLCASHLLEGSMNSPLHFGNGTRLTVT.

This clonotype was detected many times. The chain employs TRBV24-1 and TRBJ2-5, with D uncertain. The CDR3 runs 15 residues. Germline assignment: CDR1 KGHDR and CDR2 SFDVKD. V shed 4 bases and J shed 4 bases, with 15 bases lying between them. This CDR3 reads CATSDPTRMAETQYF. The CDR3 nucleotides read TGTGCCACCAGTGACCCGACCCGAATGGCAGAGACCCAGTACTTC.

This clonotype was found a few times. The chain carries TRBV7-9 and TRBJ2-3; perhaps TRBD1 as D (5 bases). This CDR3 is 15 amino acids long. Per germline, CDR1 SEHNR and CDR2 FQNEAQ (reference sequence). V lost 7 bases and J 5 bases, leaving 19 bases between the germline ends. The CDR3 loop reads CASMLRTVGQDTQYF. CDR3 DNA sequence: TGTGCCAGCATGTTGAGGACGGTGGGGCAAGATACGCAGTATTTT.

The chain couples TRBV20-1 to TRBJ2-3, with D perhaps matching TRBD2 (5 bases). Trimming pared 7 bases from V and 6 bases from J, leaving 8 bases between. Germline CDR1 is DFQATT and CDR2 is SNEGSKA (reference sequence). CDR3 length: 10 amino acids. The CDR3 reads CSGGPDTQYF. CDR3 bases: TGCAGTGGAGGGCCCGATACGCAGTATTTT.

This chain joins TRBV7-9 and TRBJ2-7; 9 positions agree with TRBD1. Per germline, CDR1 SEHNR and CDR2 FQNEAQ (reference sequence). This CDR3 has 14 amino acids. J gave up 6 bases and V 5 bases, and 8 bases lay outside the gene matches. CDR3 DNA sequence: TGTGCCAGCAGCCACCGGGACAGGGCGGGCGAGCAGTACTTC. Translated, it gives CASSHRDRAGEQYF.

The V gene is TRBV6-2 or TRBV6-3, the J gene TRBJ2-1; maybe TRBD1 (6 bases). CDR3 length: 13 residues. The germline CDR1 and CDR2 sequences are MNHEY and SVGEGT. V was trimmed by 2 bases and J by 8 bases, leaving 10 bases between them. CDR3 region: CASSYPQGHEQFF. The CDR3 nucleotides read TGTGCCAGCAGTTACCCCCAGGGGCATGAGCAGTTCTTC.

V gene TRBV12-3 or TRBV12-4 combines with J gene TRBJ2-1; 8 nucleotides agree with TRBD2. The CDR3 runs 14 residues. Trimming cost V 3 bases and J 7 bases; bases outside gene matches: 5. Written as DNA, the CDR3 is TGTGCCAGCAGTTTCGGGGGGGCTGGGAATGAGCAGTTCTTC. Its protein product is CASSFGGAGNEQFF.

This clonotype was counted a few times. This chain uses TRBV4-2 with TRBJ2-6; TRBD2 might be the D (5 bases). Trimming stripped 4 bases from V and 0 bases from J, with 19 bases between. The CDR3 runs to 19 residues. CDR1 is LGHNA and CDR2 is YNFKEQ in the germline V gene. CDR3 sequence reads: CASSLGLTATFSGANVLTF. The DNA for the CDR3 is TGTGCCAGCAGCCTCGGACTGACCGCAACGTTCTCTGGGGCCAACGTCCTGACTTTC.

The V gene is TRBV4-3, the J gene TRBJ1-2; the D is unclear. The CDR3 length is 13 residues. Deletions cut 0 bases from V and 1 base from J, with 3 bases between. Germline values: CDR1 LGHNA, CDR2 YSLEER. CDR3 sequence: CASSQDSNYGYTF. The CDR3 DNA follows: TGCGCCAGCAGCCAAGACAGTAACTATGGCTACACCTTC.

This clonotype was detected only a few times. The chain recombines TRBV5-1 with TRBJ2-1; D remains unclear. Trimming took off 1 base at V and 5 bases at J, with 7 bases between the two ends. The CDR3 runs 13 residues. In germline, CDR1 is SGHRS, CDR2 YFSETQ. CDR3 in DNA: TGCGCCAGCAGCTTGTCACCCGACAATGAGCAGTTCTTC. It translates to CASSLSPDNEQFF. The entire variable domain, with the rest obtained from reference TRBV5-1 and TRBJ2-1, is as follows: KAGVTQTPRYLIKTRGQQVTLSCSPISGHRSVSWYQQTPGQGLQFLFEYFSETQRNKGNFPGRFSGRQFSNSRSEMNVSTLELGDSALYLCASSLSPDNEQFFGPGTRLTVL.

This chain uses TRBV7-9 with TRBJ2-1, with 9 positions matching TRBD2. V lost 3 bases and J lost 7; bases outside the gene matches: 13. Germline assignment: CDR1 SEHNR and CDR2 FQNEAQ (reference sequence). The CDR3 has 17 residues. The CDR3 loop is CASSFASSGAQVNEQFF. The CDR3 DNA follows: TGTGCCAGCAGCTTTGCGTCTAGCGGGGCACAAGTTAATGAGCAGTTCTTC.

J is TRBJ2-1 and V is TRBV20-1; the D is unclear. The CDR3 runs 13 residues. Between the trimmed V and J ends, which lost 4 bases and 4 bases, there was a span of 11 bases. Germline CDR1 is DFQATT and CDR2 is SNEGSKA (reference sequence). CDR3 nucleotide sequence: TGCAGTGCTAAGGCTTTGCTTTACAATGAGCAGTTCTTC. It translates to CSAKALLYNEQFF.

Only a few counts were recorded for this clonotype. The chain uses TRBV5-5 and TRBJ2-5, with D unclear. Per germline, CDR1 SGHKS and CDR2 YYEKEE (reference sequence). V was cut by 2 bases and J by 4 bases, with 12 bases left in between. This CDR3 has 14 amino acids. The CDR3 DNA is TGTGCCAGCAGCTTTACCGCGTCGCGAGAGACCCAGTACTTC. Its translation is CASSFTASRETQYF.

The genes are TRBV6-5 and TRBJ2-1; D possibly uses TRBD1 or TRBD2 (5 bases each). Germline V gene data show CDR1 as MNHEY and CDR2 as SVGAGI. This CDR3 spans 14 amino acids. With 7 bases removed from V and 5 bases from J, the gap between germline ends came to 15 bases. CDR3 bases: TGTGCCAGCACCTACTCCGGGACCGACAATGAGCAGTTCTTC. The encoded protein is CASTYSGTDNEQFF.

The V and J genes are TRBV18 and TRBJ1-3, with D tentatively TRBD1 (5 bases). Deletions cut 4 bases from V and 3 bases from J, with 13 bases between. The CDR3 runs 15 residues. In germline, CDR1 is KGHSH, CDR2 LQKENI. The CDR3 DNA is TGTGCCAGCTCACACGAGCCGGGACTTGGAAACACCATATATTTT. It specifies CASSHEPGLGNTIYF.

This chain uses TRBV28 with TRBJ1-5; possible D gene TRBD1, 6 bases. Deletions cut 5 bases from V and 7 bases from J, with 9 bases between. CDR1 is MDHEN and CDR2 is SYDVKM in the germline V gene. The CDR3 totals 12 residues. CDR3 region: CASSTGIQPQHF. CDR3 bases: TGTGCCAGCAGTACAGGGATCCAGCCCCAGCATTTT.

V usage is TRBV9 and J usage is TRBJ2-1, with TRBD2 matching over 8 bases. The trim removed 1 base at V and 2 bases at J, leaving 5 bases unmatched. This CDR3 contains 16 residues. The germline CDR1 and CDR2 sequences are SGDLS and YYNGEE. The CDR3 DNA is TGTGCCAGCAGCGTATCTAGCGGGTCGGCCTACAATGAGCAGTTCTTC. This translates into CASSVSSGSAYNEQFF.

This clonotype was found many times. The chain employs TRBV7-6 and TRBJ1-4; no reliable D call. The CDR3 extends over 13 amino acids. Per the germline V gene, CDR1 is SGHVS and CDR2 is FNYEAQ. The V end was cut by 4 bases, the J end by 11 bases, with 14 bases between. The CDR3 DNA sequence: TGTGCCAGCAGCTACTCGACGGACGAGAAACTGTTTTTT. Translation gives CASSYSTDEKLFF.

This clonotype showed up many times. One end of the junction is discordant with germline, which a read error may explain. The chain is built from TRBV7-7 and TRBJ2-5; D assignment may be TRBD1 or TRBD2 (5 bases each). This CDR3 has 14 amino acids. Germline lookup yields CDR1 SSHAT and CDR2 FNYEAQ (reference sequence). The CDR3 region is CASSRDRRQETQYF. In DNA, the CDR3 is TGTGCTAGCAGCAGGGACCGCCGACAAGAGACCCAGTACTTC.

J is TRBJ1-5 and V is TRBV19; D gene unclear. The germline V gene has CDR1 LNHDA and CDR2 SQIVND (reference sequence). The V end lost 10 bases, the J end lost 0 bases, and 10 bases lay between the germline ends. This CDR3 region has 13 residues. CDR3 coding DNA: TGTGCCACTTCAGATTATAGCAATCAGCCCCAGCATTTT. Protein: CATSDYSNQPQHF.